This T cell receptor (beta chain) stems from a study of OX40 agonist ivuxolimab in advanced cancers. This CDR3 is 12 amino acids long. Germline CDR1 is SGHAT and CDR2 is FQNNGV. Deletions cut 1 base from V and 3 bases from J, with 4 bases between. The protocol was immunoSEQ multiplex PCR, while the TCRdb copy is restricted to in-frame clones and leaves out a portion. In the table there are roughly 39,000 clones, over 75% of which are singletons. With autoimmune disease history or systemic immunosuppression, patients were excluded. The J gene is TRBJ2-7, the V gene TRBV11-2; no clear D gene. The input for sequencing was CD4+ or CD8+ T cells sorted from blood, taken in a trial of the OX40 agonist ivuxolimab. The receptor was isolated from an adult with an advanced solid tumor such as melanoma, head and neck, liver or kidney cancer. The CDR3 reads CASSLAGYEQYF. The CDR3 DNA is TGTGCCAGCAGCTTAGCCGGCTACGAGCAGTACTTC.